This TCR beta chain was found in a study of blood T cell repertoires in COVID-19. Turning to the study itself: Specimens from acute and convalescent COVID-19 originated in the United States, Italy and Spain. Sample material is recorded as cDNA or gDNA derived from T cells, B-cell-depleted T cells, or PBMCs.

The CDR3 spans 12 residues. Trimming removed 4 bases from V and 4 bases from J, with 8 bases in between. Germline lookup yields CDR1 SGHNT and CDR2 YYREEE (reference sequence). Data came from immunoSEQ multiplex PCR; TCRdb stores just in-frame clones and leaves some out. The profile shows roughly 65,000 clones, roughly 77% of them singletons. This clone has more than one count but fewer than ten. The receptor comes from a man at least 80 years old with acute or convalescent COVID-19. The sample comprised peripheral blood. The gene calls are TRBV5-4 and TRBJ2-5; D not certain. The CDR3 loop reads CASSVTGETQYF. In nucleotides, the CDR3 is TGTGCCAGCAGCGTAACTGGAGAGACCCAGTACTTC.